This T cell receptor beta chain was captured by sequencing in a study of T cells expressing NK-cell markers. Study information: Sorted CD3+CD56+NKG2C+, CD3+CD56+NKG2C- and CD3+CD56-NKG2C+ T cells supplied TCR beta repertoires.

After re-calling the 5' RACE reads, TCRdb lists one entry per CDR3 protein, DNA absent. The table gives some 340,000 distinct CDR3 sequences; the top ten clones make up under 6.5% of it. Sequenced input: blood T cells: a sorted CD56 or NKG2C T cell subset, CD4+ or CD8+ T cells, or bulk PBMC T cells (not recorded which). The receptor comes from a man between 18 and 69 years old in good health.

This CDR3 reads CASSLAGTGGRNTQYF. The chain couples TRBV5-1 to TRBJ2-3; without DNA, the TCRdb call of TRBD1 cannot be checked. Germline lookup yields CDR1 SGHRS and CDR2 YFSETQ. The CDR3 covers 16 residues. Full variable domain (outside the CDR3, taken from reference TRBV5-1 and TRBJ2-3): KAGVTQTPRYLIKTRGQQVTLSCSPISGHRSVSWYQQTPGQGLQFLFEYFSETQRNKGNFPGRFSGRQFSNSRSEMNVSTLELGDSALYLCASSLAGTGGRNTQYFGPGTRLTVL.